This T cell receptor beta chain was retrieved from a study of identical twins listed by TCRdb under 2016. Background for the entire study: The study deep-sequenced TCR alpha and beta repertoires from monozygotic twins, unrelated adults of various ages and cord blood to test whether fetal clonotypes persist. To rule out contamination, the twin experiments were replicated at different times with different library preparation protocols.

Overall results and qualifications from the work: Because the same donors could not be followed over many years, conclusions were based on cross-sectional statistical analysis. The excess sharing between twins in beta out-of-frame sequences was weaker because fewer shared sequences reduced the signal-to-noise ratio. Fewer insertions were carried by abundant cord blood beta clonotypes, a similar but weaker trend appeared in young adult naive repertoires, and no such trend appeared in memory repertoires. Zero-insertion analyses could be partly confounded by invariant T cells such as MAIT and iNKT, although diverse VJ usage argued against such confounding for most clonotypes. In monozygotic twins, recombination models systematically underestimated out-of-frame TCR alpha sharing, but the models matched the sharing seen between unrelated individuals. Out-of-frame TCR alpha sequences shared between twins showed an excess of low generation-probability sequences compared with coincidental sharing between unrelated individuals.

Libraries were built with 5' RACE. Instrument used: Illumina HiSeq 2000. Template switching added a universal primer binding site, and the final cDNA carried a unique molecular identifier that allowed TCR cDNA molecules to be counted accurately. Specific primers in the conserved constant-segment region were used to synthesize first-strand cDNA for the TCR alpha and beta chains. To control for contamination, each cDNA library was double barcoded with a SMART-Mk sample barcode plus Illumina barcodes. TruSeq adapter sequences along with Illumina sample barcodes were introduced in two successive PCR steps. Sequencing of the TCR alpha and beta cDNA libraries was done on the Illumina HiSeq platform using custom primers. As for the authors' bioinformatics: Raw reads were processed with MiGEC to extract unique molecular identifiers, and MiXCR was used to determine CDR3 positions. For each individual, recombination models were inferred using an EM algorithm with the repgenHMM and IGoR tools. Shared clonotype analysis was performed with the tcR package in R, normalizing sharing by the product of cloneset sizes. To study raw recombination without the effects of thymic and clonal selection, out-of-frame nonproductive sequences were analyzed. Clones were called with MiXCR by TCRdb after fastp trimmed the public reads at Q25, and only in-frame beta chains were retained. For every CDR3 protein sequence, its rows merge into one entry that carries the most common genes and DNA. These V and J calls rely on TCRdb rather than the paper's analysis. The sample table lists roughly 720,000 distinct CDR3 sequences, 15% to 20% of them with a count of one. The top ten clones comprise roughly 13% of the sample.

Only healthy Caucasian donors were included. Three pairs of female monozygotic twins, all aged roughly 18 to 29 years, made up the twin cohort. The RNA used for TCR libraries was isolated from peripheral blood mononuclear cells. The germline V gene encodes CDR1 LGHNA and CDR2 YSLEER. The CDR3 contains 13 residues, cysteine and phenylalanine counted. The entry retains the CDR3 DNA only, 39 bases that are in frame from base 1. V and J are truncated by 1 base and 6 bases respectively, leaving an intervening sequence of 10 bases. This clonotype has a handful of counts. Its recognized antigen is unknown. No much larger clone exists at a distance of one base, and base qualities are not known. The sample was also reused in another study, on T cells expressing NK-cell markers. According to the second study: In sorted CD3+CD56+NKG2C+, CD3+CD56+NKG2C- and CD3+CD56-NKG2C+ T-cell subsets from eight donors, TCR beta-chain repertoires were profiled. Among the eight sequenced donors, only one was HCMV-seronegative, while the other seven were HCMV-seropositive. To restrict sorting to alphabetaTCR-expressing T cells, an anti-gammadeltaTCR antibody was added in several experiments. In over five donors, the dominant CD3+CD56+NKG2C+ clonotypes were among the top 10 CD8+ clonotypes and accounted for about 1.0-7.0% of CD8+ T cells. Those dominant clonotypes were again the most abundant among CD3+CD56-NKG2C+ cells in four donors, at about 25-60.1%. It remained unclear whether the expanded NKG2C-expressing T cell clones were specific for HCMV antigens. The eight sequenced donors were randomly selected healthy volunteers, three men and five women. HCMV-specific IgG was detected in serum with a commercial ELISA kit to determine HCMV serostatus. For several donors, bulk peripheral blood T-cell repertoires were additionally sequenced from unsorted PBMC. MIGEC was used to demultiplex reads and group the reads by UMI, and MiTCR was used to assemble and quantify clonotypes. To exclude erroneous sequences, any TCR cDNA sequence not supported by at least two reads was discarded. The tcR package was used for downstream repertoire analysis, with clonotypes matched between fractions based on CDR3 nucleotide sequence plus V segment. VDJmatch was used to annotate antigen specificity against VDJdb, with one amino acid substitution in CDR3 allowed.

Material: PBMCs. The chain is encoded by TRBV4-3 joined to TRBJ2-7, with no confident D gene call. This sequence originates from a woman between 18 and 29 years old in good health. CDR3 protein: CASSQGVGFEQYF. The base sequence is TGCGCCAGCAGCCAAGGGGTGGGGTTCGAGCAGTACTTC.